In this sample, the clone carrying this T cell receptor beta chain turned up once. This record belongs to a study of control samples from healthy donors and cancer patients. V lost 5 bases and J 1 base, leaving 11 bases between the germline ends. Germline V lookup: CDR1 SEHNR, CDR2 FQNEAQ (reference sequence). This CDR3 spans 14 amino acids. Generated by immunoSEQ multiplex PCR, the TCRdb table keeps only in-frame clones and is missing some. Seen here are more than 120,000 clones, 91% observed once, and the top ten hold roughly 3.2%. The TCR originated in a man aged 30 to 45 in good health. The chain joins TRBV7-9 to TRBJ1-2; no clear D. The sequenced sample was blood. CDR3 DNA sequence: TGTGCCAGCAGCCCGAGAAACAATAACTATGGCTACACCTTC. This codes for CASSPRNNNYGYTF.